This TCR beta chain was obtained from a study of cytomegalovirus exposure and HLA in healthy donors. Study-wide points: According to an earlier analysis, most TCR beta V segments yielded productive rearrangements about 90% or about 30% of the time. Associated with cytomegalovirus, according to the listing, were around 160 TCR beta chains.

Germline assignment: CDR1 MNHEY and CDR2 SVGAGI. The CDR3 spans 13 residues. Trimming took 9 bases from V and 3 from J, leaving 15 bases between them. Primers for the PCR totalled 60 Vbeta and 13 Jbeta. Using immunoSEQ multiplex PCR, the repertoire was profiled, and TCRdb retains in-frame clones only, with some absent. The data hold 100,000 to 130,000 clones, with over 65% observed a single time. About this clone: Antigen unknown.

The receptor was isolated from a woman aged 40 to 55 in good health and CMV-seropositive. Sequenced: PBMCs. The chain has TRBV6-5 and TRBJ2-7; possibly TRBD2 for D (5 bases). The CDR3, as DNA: TGTGCCAGGAATAGACTAACCCTCTACGAGCAGTACTTC. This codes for CARNRLTLYEQYF.